These 27 T cell receptor beta chains were sequenced from one sample in a study of T cell responses to AZD1222 COVID-19 vaccine. Measured with immunoSEQ multiplex PCR; TCRdb has only the in-frame clones, and not every one. The sample has some 140,000 clones, about 87% seen once; the top ten hold 5% to 6.5%. Sequenced here: peripheral blood, sampled on day 0 of AZD1222 vaccination. These receptors originate from an adult in good health.

Note on this clone: The junction shows a germline mismatch at one end, possibly a read error. The chain joins TRBV6-6 to TRBJ2-7, with 8 bases fitting TRBD2. Germline CDR1 MNHNY, CDR2 SVGAGI (reference sequence). The length of the CDR3 is 14 residues. The CDR3 loop reads CASSPPGLGYEQYF. The CDR3 DNA sequence: TGTGCCAGCAGTCCGCCGGGACTAGGCTACGAGCAATACTTC.

The CDR3 nucleotides are TGTGCCACCAGCAGAGATCAAAAACGGCAGGGCCTAAATGAGCAGTTCTTC. Protein: CATSRDQKRQGLNEQFF. J is TRBJ2-1 and V is TRBV15; the D gene is possibly TRBD1 (5 bases). CDR3 length equals 17 residues. Per germline, CDR1 LNHNV and CDR2 YYDKDF (reference sequence). The V gene lost 0 bases and the J gene lost 7 bases, with 19 bases spanning the gap. Filled out from reference TRBV15 and TRBJ2-1, the complete variable domain reads DAMVIQNPRYQVTQFGKPVTLSCSQTLNHNVMYWYQQKSSQAPKLLFHYYDKDFNNEADTPDNFQSRRPNTSFCFLDIRSPGLGDTAMYLCATSRDQKRQGLNEQFFGPGTRLTVL.

J is TRBJ1-2 and V is TRBV28; no reliable D call. CDR1 is MDHEN, CDR2 SYDVKM, per germline. CDR3 length: 15 residues. Trimming pared 5 bases from V and 2 bases from J, leaving 15 bases between. The CDR3 DNA follows: TGTGCCAGCAGTAGACCCCGGACGGACAACTATGGCTACACCTTC. Translation: CASSRPRTDNYGYTF.

The chain carries TRBV29-1 and TRBJ1-3; 10 bases map to TRBD1. J gave up 0 bases and V 7 bases, and 6 bases lay outside the gene matches. This CDR3 has 15 amino acids. From germline, CDR1 is SQVTM and CDR2 ANQGSEA. The CDR3, as DNA: TGCAGCGGGACAGGGGGTATTGGCTCTGGAAACACCATATATTTT. Encoded protein: CSGTGGIGSGNTIYF.

The CDR3 spells CASSVRQGLPSGNTIYF. As DNA, the CDR3 is TGTGCCAGCAGCGTTCGACAGGGCCTTCCCTCTGGAAACACCATATATTTT. This chain uses TRBV5-6 with TRBJ1-3; 7 nucleotides line up with TRBD1. V lost 4 bases to trimming and J lost 0 bases; unmatched junction nucleotides: 10. The CDR3 sequence is 17 residues long. Germline V gene lookup returns CDR1 SGHDT and CDR2 YYEEEE.

The chain combines TRBV28 with TRBJ1-1; D gene unclear. The CDR3 length is 14 residues. Trimming shortened V by 5 bases and J by 6 bases, and 16 bases separated the two germline ends. CDR1 and CDR2 (germline): MDHEN, SYDVKM. CDR3 nucleotide sequence: TGTGCCAGCAGTCCCCCCCGGGTGTTCGCTGAAGCTTTCTTT. Protein product: CASSPPRVFAEAFF.

V usage is TRBV7-3 and J usage is TRBJ2-7; 8 bases agree with TRBD1. The CDR3 contains 14 residues. Per the germline V gene, CDR1 is SGHTA and CDR2 is FQGTGA. J was trimmed by 4 bases and V by 4 bases; bases with no gene match: 6. The CDR3 loop is CASSSTGGKYEQYF. CDR3 bases: TGTGCCAGCAGCTCAACAGGGGGTAAATACGAGCAGTACTTC. The complete variable domain, with remaining parts taken from reference TRBV7-3 and TRBJ2-7, reads GAGVSQTPSNKVTEKGKYVELRCDPISGHTALYWYRQSLGQGPEFLIYFQGTGAADDSGLPNDRFFAVRPEGSVSTLKIQRTERGDSAVYLCASSSTGGKYEQYFGPGTRLTVT.

The V gene is TRBV4-1, the J gene TRBJ2-3; no reliable D call. Germline CDR1 is MGHRA and CDR2 is YSYEKL. The CDR3 sequence is 17 residues long. The V end lost 4 bases, the J end lost 0 bases, and 17 bases lay between the germline ends. CDR3 in amino acids: CASSRAPRHASTDTQYF. The CDR3 bases are TGCGCCAGCAGCCGAGCCCCCCGACACGCTAGCACAGATACGCAGTATTTT.

The V gene is TRBV4-2, the J gene TRBJ2-7; the match to TRBD2 covers 8 bases. CDR1 is LGHNA, CDR2 YNFKEQ, per germline. V lost 0 bases to trimming and J lost 0 bases; unmatched junction nucleotides: 1. CDR3 length equals 15 residues. Here the CDR3 DNA reads TGTGCCAGCAGCCAAGAACTAGCGGTCTCCTACGAGCAGTACTTC. It translates to CASSQELAVSYEQYF.

This chain joins TRBV5-6 and TRBJ2-7; D perhaps matches TRBD2 (6 bases). Germline CDR1 reads SGHDT; CDR2 reads YYEEEE. Trimming took off 6 bases at V and 1 base at J, with 14 bases between the two ends. CDR3 length equals 14 residues. The CDR3 DNA reads TGTGCCAGCACCCCAACCGGGGGATCCTACGAGCAGTACTTC. Translated, it gives CASTPTGGSYEQYF.

The chain employs TRBV28 and TRBJ1-1; D ambiguous. The CDR3 covers 9 residues. Looked up from germline, CDR1 is MDHEN and CDR2 is SYDVKM. Trimming removed 10 bases from V and 7 bases from J, with 7 bases in between. CDR3 amino acids: CAIGLEAFF. The CDR3 DNA follows: TGTGCCATTGGACTTGAAGCTTTCTTT.

The chain joins TRBV4-3 to TRBJ2-7; 11 positions match TRBD1. The CDR3 spans 14 residues. V trimming: 4 bases; J trimming: 3 bases; junction bases outside the gene matches: 2. Germline V gene data show CDR1 as LGHNA and CDR2 as YSLEER. The CDR3 region has the DNA TGCGCCAGCAGCCCGGGGACAGGGGGCTACGAGCAGTACTTC. This encodes CASSPGTGGYEQYF.

The V call is TRBV29-1, the J call TRBJ2-7; 9 bases align to TRBD1. Trimming at V came to 4 bases and at J to 9 bases, leaving 10 bases not matched to a gene. The CDR3 is 13 amino acids. Per germline, CDR1 SQVTM and CDR2 ANQGSEA. DNA of the CDR3: TGCAGCGTTGTCTTGGGACAGGGAGGCCGGCAGTACTTC. As protein: CSVVLGQGGRQYF.

This clone was observed a handful of times. This chain links TRBV27 with TRBJ1-5; 10 bases match TRBD1. This CDR3 spans 14 amino acids. The V gene end was trimmed by 3 bases and the J gene end by 4 bases; junction bases not matched to a gene: 0. From germline, CDR1 is MNHEY and CDR2 SMNVEV (reference sequence). CDR3 DNA: TGTGCCAGCAGTTTGGGACAGGGGAATCAGCCCCAGCATTTT. This encodes CASSLGQGNQPQHF.

J is TRBJ1-1 and V is TRBV25-1; no definite D call. There are 12 residues in the CDR3. The ends were cut back, 5 bases at V and 6 bases at J, with 10 bases in the middle. Per the germline V gene, CDR1 is MGHDK and CDR2 is SYGVNS. The CDR3 spells CASSRGNAEAFF. The CDR3 nucleotides are TGTGCCAGCAGTCGGGGTAACGCTGAAGCTTTCTTT.

V gene TRBV7-8 combines with J gene TRBJ2-1; D might be TRBD1 (5 bases). This CDR3 is built from 14 residues. V lost 4 bases and J 5 bases, leaving 12 bases between the germline ends. Germline values: CDR1 SGHVS, CDR2 FQNEAQ. The CDR3 DNA reads TGTGCCAGCAGCTACCGCGACAGAAACAATGAGCAGTTCTTC. Translating it yields CASSYRDRNNEQFF.

The chain employs TRBV3-1 (or the pseudogene TRBV3-2) and TRBJ2-3; 12 bases map to TRBD2. This CDR3 is 17 amino acids long. With V trimmed by 4 bases and J by 7 bases, 12 bases remained unmatched. Germline V CDR1 and CDR2: LGHDT, YNNKEL (reference sequence). The CDR3 bases are TGTGCCAGCAGCCTCCACCTTCTAGCGGGAGGGCCAAATACGCAGTATTTT. Protein: CASSLHLLAGGPNTQYF.

This chain links TRBV19 with TRBJ1-2, with D unclear. V was clipped by 5 bases and J by 8 bases, with 18 bases between them. The CDR3 runs to 14 residues. CDR1 and CDR2 (germline): LNHDA, SQIVND (reference sequence). CDR3 bases: TGTGCCAGTAGTGAGATAGGCGACCCGGAGGGCTACACCTTC. Protein product: CASSEIGDPEGYTF.

The genes are TRBV28 and TRBJ1-3, with 8 bases aligning to TRBD1. The ends lost 6 bases at V and 2 bases at J; junction bases unmatched: 6. Per germline, CDR1 MDHEN and CDR2 SYDVKM. The CDR3 consists of 15 residues. The chain's CDR3 is CASRHGQGTGNTIYF. The CDR3 DNA is TGTGCCAGCAGACACGGACAGGGAACTGGAAACACCATATATTTT.

V and J are TRBV2 and TRBJ2-7; D perhaps matches TRBD1 (5 bases). The germline V gene has CDR1 SNHLY and CDR2 FYNNEI. This CDR3 spans 12 amino acids. V dropped 6 bases and J dropped 3 bases, with 9 bases sitting between them. The CDR3 bases are TGTGCCAGCAGCCTCAGGGACTACGAGCAGTACTTC. Translating gives CASSLRDYEQYF.

The chain recombines TRBV5-5 with TRBJ2-1; TRBD2 aligns across 12 bases. This CDR3 region has 20 residues. V gave up 4 bases and J gave up 10 bases; unmatched junction bases: 24. Per germline, CDR1 SGHKS and CDR2 YYEKEE (reference sequence). CDR3 protein: CASSEGRSGLAGLALSEQFF. The CDR3 bases are TGTGCCAGCAGCGAAGGCCGATCTGGACTAGCGGGACTAGCGCTTTCAGAGCAGTTCTTC.

This clone was observed a single time. V usage is TRBV7-9 and J usage is TRBJ1-5; D not certain. The ends were cut back, 6 bases at V and 0 bases at J, with 15 bases in the middle. CDR3 length: 16 residues. Germline assignment: CDR1 SEHNR and CDR2 FQNEAQ (reference sequence). This CDR3 is CASSDQDGYSNQPQHF. The CDR3 region has the DNA TGTGCCAGCAGTGATCAGGACGGCTATAGCAATCAGCCCCAGCATTTT.

The rearrangement links TRBV18 to TRBJ2-5, with TRBD2 identical over 9 bases. In germline, CDR1 is KGHSH, CDR2 LQKENI. This CDR3 is 17 amino acids long. Trimming took 5 bases from V and 7 from J; bases not matched to a gene: 17. The CDR3 loop is CASSAGRAGGTGGTQYF. CDR3 sequence (DNA): TGTGCCAGCTCAGCAGGACGAGCGGGAGGCACGGGAGGGACCCAGTACTTC.

This chain uses TRBV28 with TRBJ1-3; D gene unclear. From germline, CDR1 is MDHEN and CDR2 SYDVKM. CDR3 length: 14 amino acids. The V end lost 8 bases, the J end lost 0 bases, and 11 bases lay between the germline ends. For the CDR3, the DNA is TGTGCCAGCCTAAGTGATTTCTCTGGAAACACCATATATTTT. This gives the protein CASLSDFSGNTIYF.

The chain carries TRBV4-3 and TRBJ1-3; no definite D call. CDR3 length: 15 residues. Per the germline V gene, CDR1 is LGHNA and CDR2 is YSLEER. The V end lost 0 bases, the J end lost 7 bases, and 13 bases lay between the germline ends. The CDR3 DNA reads as TGCGCCAGCAGCCAAGATCCGTTGGTGACGAACACCATATATTTT. It translates to CASSQDPLVTNTIYF.

This clone was seen just once. The chain uses TRBV6-5 and TRBJ2-5; a weak D match, TRBD1 (6 bases). Trimming stripped 7 bases from V and 4 bases from J, with 19 bases between. Germline V gene lookup returns CDR1 MNHEY and CDR2 SVGAGI. The CDR3 is 15 amino acids. The CDR3 nucleotides are TGTGCCAGCACTCAAAGGGGGTTAGGAGGAGAGACCCAGTACTTC. It codes for CASTQRGLGGETQYF.

J is TRBJ2-1 and V is TRBV7-3, with TRBD2 matching over 13 bases. The CDR3 runs to 17 residues. J gave up 6 bases and V 5 bases, and 10 bases lay outside the gene matches. Looked up from germline, CDR1 is SGHTA and CDR2 is FQGTGA. The CDR3 nucleotides are TGTGCCAGCAGCGTACTACCGACTAGCGGGAGGAGCAATGAGCAGTTCTTC. Translation: CASSVLPTSGRSNEQFF.